Presented here are 28 T cell receptor beta chains from one specimen sequenced in a study of beta chain features in type 1 diabetes. Since all of the isolated RNA was reverse transcribed, expressed TCRB transcripts were what got sequenced. TCRdb's table, derived via immunoSEQ multiplex PCR, lists solely in-frame clones and lacks some. The profile shows hundreds of thousands of clones, roughly 13% of them singletons. Sequencing used naive CD4+ T cells from blood. Receptors originate from a middle-aged woman in good health.

This clone was counted between two and nine times. This chain uses TRBV6-1 with TRBJ2-7; D might be TRBD2 (6 bases). The CDR3 has 15 residues. Germline values: CDR1 MNHNS, CDR2 SASEGT. Trimming pared 4 bases from V and 1 base from J, leaving 14 bases between. CDR3 coding DNA: TGTGCCAGCAGTGTGTCGGGACTGCAGTCCTACGAGCAGTACTTC. It is translated as CASSVSGLQSYEQYF.

The sample holds a few counts of this clone. The chain uses TRBV5-8 and TRBJ2-5; D perhaps matches TRBD1 (6 bases). The germline gives CDR1 SGHTS, CDR2 YDEGEE. The V and J ends lost 1 base and 4 bases respectively, with 11 bases between them. The CDR3 consists of 14 residues. CDR3 nucleotide sequence: TGTGCCAGCAGCTTGACAGGGATGAGAGAGACCCAGTACTTC. Translation: CASSLTGMRETQYF.

The chain combines TRBV28 with TRBJ2-2; TRBD1 agrees at 8 bases. The junction had 8 bases not matched to a gene; V was cut back by 7 bases and J by 7 bases. Germline assignment: CDR1 MDHEN and CDR2 SYDVKM. CDR3 length equals 14 residues. CDR3 DNA: TGTGCCAGCAACACGGACAGGGCCGGCGGGGAGCTGTTTTTT. This translates into CASNTDRAGGELFF.

V gene TRBV7-9 combines with J gene TRBJ1-4; no firm D call. CDR3 length equals 14 residues. V shed 2 bases and J shed 5 bases, with 9 bases lying between them. Germline assignment: CDR1 SEHNR and CDR2 FQNEAQ (reference sequence). The CDR3: CASSLTRENEKLFF. In DNA, the CDR3 is TGTGCCAGCAGCTTAACGAGGGAAAATGAAAAACTGTTTTTT.

The rearrangement joins TRBV7-9 to TRBJ2-7; 9 nucleotides align to TRBD1. The CDR3 runs to 15 residues. V lost 5 bases to trimming and J lost 3 bases; unmatched junction nucleotides: 8. Germline loops: CDR1 SEHNR, CDR2 FQNEAQ (reference sequence). The CDR3 is CASSVPGQGHYEQYF. The CDR3 nucleotides read TGTGCCAGCAGCGTTCCGGGACAGGGTCACTACGAGCAGTACTTC. Based on the CDR3 plus reference TRBV7-9 and TRBJ2-7, the full variable domain is DTGVSQNPRHKITKRGQNVTFRCDPISEHNRLYWYRQTLGQGPEFLTYFQNEAQLEKSRLLSDRFSAERPKGSFSTLEIQRTEQGDSAMYLCASSVPGQGHYEQYFGPGTRLTVT.

The sample holds a few counts of this clone. The chain is built from TRBV11-3 and TRBJ1-5; weak D call: TRBD1 (5 bases). Between the trimmed V and J ends, which lost 5 bases and 9 bases, there was a span of 20 bases. Germline V gives CDR1 SGHNT, CDR2 YENEEA. The CDR3 is made up of 15 amino acids. The CDR3 loop is CASSAGTGDPRPQHF. The CDR3 DNA reads TGTGCCAGCAGCGCTGGAACAGGAGACCCAAGGCCCCAGCATTTT.

This clone showed up just a few times. J is TRBJ2-7 and V is TRBV10-3; a weak D match, TRBD1 (7 bases). The CDR3 runs to 12 residues. Trimming stripped 8 bases from V and 5 bases from J, with 13 bases between. The germline gives CDR1 ENHRY, CDR2 SYGVKD. The CDR3 nucleotides read TGTGCCATCCGGGCAGGGGGGAACGAGCAGTACTTC. It yields the protein CAIRAGGNEQYF.

In this sample, this clone turned up a few times. This chain uses TRBV9 with TRBJ2-7, with D uncertain. This CDR3 contains 13 residues. V lost 0 bases and J 11 bases, leaving 15 bases between the germline ends. CDR1 and CDR2 from the germline V gene are SGDLS and YYNGEE. The CDR3: CASSVGPPGPEYF. The CDR3 DNA reads TGTGCCAGCAGCGTAGGCCCCCCGGGTCCCGAGTACTTC.

The chain has TRBV9 and TRBJ1-5; D possibly corresponds to TRBD1 (6 bases). V lost 4 bases and J 7 bases, leaving 18 bases between the germline ends. Per germline, CDR1 SGDLS and CDR2 YYNGEE. The CDR3 is 15 amino acids. The CDR3 spells CASSPDPSGGQPQHF. The CDR3, as DNA: TGTGCCAGCAGCCCTGACCCCTCGGGGGGCCAGCCCCAGCATTTT.

This clone occurred a few times. The DNA for the CDR3 is TGTGCCAGCAGTGACTCGATAGTAAGCGCAGATACGCAGTATTTT. As protein: CASSDSIVSADTQYF. This chain links TRBV6-4 with TRBJ2-3; D not resolved. Trimming took 0 bases from V and 4 from J, leaving 11 bases between them. Germline V gene data show CDR1 as MRHNA and CDR2 as SNTAGT. The CDR3 spans 15 residues.

The rearrangement uses TRBV7-8 and TRBJ2-3; 10 nucleotides agree with TRBD1. This CDR3 spans 16 amino acids. The germline V gene has CDR1 SGHVS and CDR2 FQNEAQ. V shed 2 bases and J 3 bases; nucleotides not matched to a gene: 5. The CDR3 DNA reads as TGTGCCAGCAGCTTACTACCGGGACAGGGGACAGATACGCAGTATTTT. Translation: CASSLLPGQGTDTQYF.

This clone was picked up a small number of times. The rearrangement joins TRBV7-2 to TRBJ2-5, with 8 bases identical to TRBD2. CDR1 is SGHTA and CDR2 is FQGNSA in the germline V gene. The CDR3 is 15 amino acids. The V and J ends lost 4 bases and 4 bases, in that order; junction bases with no gene match: 8. The DNA of the CDR3 is TGTGCCAGCAGCTCGGGGGGGGCCCAGGGAGAGACCCAGTACTTC. It codes for CASSSGGAQGETQYF.

The rearrangement links TRBV15 to TRBJ1-4; perhaps TRBD1 as D (6 bases). Trimming stripped 4 bases from V and 0 bases from J, with 9 bases between. The germline V gene encodes CDR1 LNHNV and CDR2 YYDKDF (reference sequence). The CDR3 has 15 amino acids. The CDR3 sequence is CATSTGQSTNEKLFF. CDR3 in DNA: TGTGCCACCAGCACCGGACAGTCAACTAATGAAAAACTGTTTTTT.

CDR3 in DNA: TGTGCCAGCAGCCCCCACCCGAAACAGGGAAGAGATACGCAGTATTTT. Residues: CASSPHPKQGRDTQYF. The genes are TRBV9 and TRBJ2-3, with TRBD1 as a possible D gene (6 bases). The ends were cut back, 4 bases at V and 5 bases at J, with 20 bases in the middle. The CDR3 totals 16 residues. Germline-derived CDR1 and CDR2 are SGDLS and YYNGEE.

V is TRBV5-1 and J is TRBJ1-3; D is ambiguous. Trimming took 4 bases from V and 2 from J, leaving 16 bases between them. Germline V CDR1 and CDR2: SGHRS, YFSETQ. The CDR3 is 16 residues long. The CDR3 region has the DNA TGCGCCAGCAGCCCGCATACCCTAAGCCCTGGAAACACCATATATTTT. It specifies CASSPHTLSPGNTIYF. The full variable domain, in which reference TRBV5-1 and TRBJ1-3 provide the parts outside the CDR3, is KAGVTQTPRYLIKTRGQQVTLSCSPISGHRSVSWYQQTPGQGLQFLFEYFSETQRNKGNFPGRFSGRQFSNSRSEMNVSTLELGDSALYLCASSPHTLSPGNTIYFGEGSWLTVV.

The gene calls are TRBV7-2 and TRBJ1-4, with a possible D match to TRBD1 (5 bases). The CDR3 is 15 amino acids. The germline CDR1 and CDR2 sequences are SGHTA and FQGNSA. V shed 5 bases and J shed 8 bases, with 18 bases lying between them. The CDR3 DNA reads TGTGCCAGCAGCAGATCAGGGTCGCGGCTGGAAAAACTGTTTTTT. As protein: CASSRSGSRLEKLFF.

The J gene is TRBJ1-1, the V gene TRBV6-1; no firm D call. With 4 bases removed from V and 5 bases from J, the gap between germline ends came to 11 bases. Germline CDR1 MNHNS, CDR2 SASEGT. CDR3 size: 13 residues. CDR3 bases: TGTGCCAGCAGTGCCCAGGAAAGGACTGAAGCTTTCTTT. Translation gives CASSAQERTEAFF.

The J gene is TRBJ2-7, the V gene TRBV6-6; 8 bases line up with TRBD1. This CDR3 has 13 amino acids. The germline gives CDR1 MNHNY, CDR2 SVGAGI (reference sequence). The trim removed 9 bases at V and 1 base at J, leaving 5 bases unmatched. In DNA, the CDR3 is TGTGCCAGTAACCGGGACAGGTCCTACGAGCAGTACTTC. This gives the protein CASNRDRSYEQYF.

The sample holds many counts of this clone. V and J are TRBV29-1 and TRBJ1-5; D unclear. Trimming took 4 bases from V and 11 from J, leaving 12 bases between them. The CDR3 has 11 amino acids. In germline, CDR1 is SQVTM, CDR2 ANQGSEA. For the CDR3, the DNA is TGCAGCGTTGCTCACCAGAATTCCCAGCATTTT. This encodes CSVAHQNSQHF.

There are a few counts of this clone. The V gene is TRBV7-2, the J gene TRBJ1-4; D not resolved. This CDR3 comprises 13 residues. Trimming shortened V by 4 bases and J by 7 bases, and 10 bases separated the two germline ends. Germline-derived CDR1 and CDR2 are SGHTA and FQGNSA. As DNA, the CDR3 is TGTGCCAGCAGCTCCCGAGAGATTGAAAAACTGTTTTTT. This codes for CASSSREIEKLFF.

This rearrangement joins TRBV25-1 to TRBJ1-1; 9 bases are shared with TRBD1. J was trimmed by 10 bases and V by 5 bases; bases with no gene match: 11. The CDR3 runs to 14 residues. The germline V gene has CDR1 MGHDK and CDR2 SYGVNS. The CDR3 protein is CASSPQLQGAGAFF. For the CDR3, the DNA is TGTGCCAGCAGTCCTCAACTACAGGGGGCAGGAGCTTTCTTT.

This clone was picked up a small number of times. J is TRBJ2-3 and V is TRBV7-2, with 7 nucleotides matching TRBD2. The germline CDR1 and CDR2 sequences are SGHTA and FQGNSA. With 5 bases clipped from V and 3 bases from J, the junction kept 14 bases outside the gene matches. The CDR3 runs to 17 residues. CDR3 nucleotides: TGTGCCAGCAGCCGATACCTCCCCGGCGGGGGAACAGATACGCAGTATTTT. It translates to CASSRYLPGGGTDTQYF.

In this sample, this clone turned up a few times. The V and J genes are TRBV2 and TRBJ1-1; D remains ambiguous. Trimming removed 6 bases from V and 4 bases from J, with 12 bases in between. CDR1 SNHLY and CDR2 FYNNEI come from the germline V gene. The CDR3 covers 13 residues. The CDR3 DNA sequence: TGTGCCAGCAGAGCGGGGTTGGGCACTGAAGCTTTCTTT. This translates into CASRAGLGTEAFF.

Only a few counts were recorded for this clone. This rearrangement joins TRBV7-2 to TRBJ1-1, with TRBD1 identical over 9 bases. The CDR3 sequence is 17 residues long. Germline-derived CDR1 and CDR2 are SGHTA and FQGNSA. V lost 5 bases and J lost 4; bases outside the gene matches: 14. The CDR3 reads CASSQGQGRPWVTEAFF. The CDR3 DNA reads as TGTGCCAGCAGCCAGGGACAGGGTAGACCGTGGGTCACTGAAGCTTTCTTT.

This clone occurred a few times. The chain recombines TRBV19 with TRBJ1-5; D call uncertain. Germline-derived CDR1 and CDR2 are LNHDA and SQIVND (reference sequence). CDR3 length: 16 amino acids. Trimming took 6 bases from V and 2 from J, leaving 17 bases between them. The CDR3 is CASSEFPGSGNQPQHF. The CDR3 nucleotides read TGTGCCAGTAGCGAATTTCCGGGATCAGGCAATCAGCCCCAGCATTTT.

This clone was detected only a few times. V gene TRBV5-1 combines with J gene TRBJ2-3; no firm D call. Germline-derived CDR1 and CDR2 are SGHRS and YFSETQ. Between the trimmed V and J ends, which lost 2 bases and 0 bases, there was a span of 10 bases. This CDR3 contains 15 residues. The CDR3 loop reads CASSFRTDSTDTQYF. The CDR3 nucleotides are TGCGCCAGCAGCTTTCGAACAGATAGCACAGATACGCAGTATTTT.

The V and J genes are TRBV14 and TRBJ1-6; the D gene is possibly TRBD1 (5 bases). There are 14 residues in the CDR3. The germline V gene has CDR1 SGHDN and CDR2 FVKESK. The V and J ends lost 1 base and 13 bases respectively, with 14 bases between them. CDR3 loop: CASSQVLQGGPLHF. The CDR3 DNA reads TGTGCCAGCAGCCAAGTGTTGCAGGGCGGTCCCCTCCACTTT.

The rearrangement links TRBV7-9 to TRBJ2-7, with 7 bases identical to TRBD1. Germline loops: CDR1 SEHNR, CDR2 FQNEAQ (reference sequence). V shed 4 bases and J 3 bases; nucleotides not matched to a gene: 6. The CDR3 is 14 amino acids. CDR3 DNA sequence: TGTGCCAGCAGCTCGACAGGGTTCGGCTACGAGCAGTACTTC. This sequence encodes CASSSTGFGYEQYF.